This TCR beta chain was recovered during a study of blood T cell repertoires in COVID-19. Clones were sequenced by immunoSEQ multiplex PCR, and TCRdb holds only the in-frame ones, with some missing. Among 150,000 to 200,000 clones listed, approximately 80% were seen once. Trimming stripped 4 bases from V and 4 bases from J, with 17 bases between. CDR1 LGHDT and CDR2 YNNKEL come from the germline V gene (reference sequence). This CDR3 is built from 15 residues. The chain uses TRBV3-1 (or the pseudogene TRBV3-2) and TRBJ2-7, with a tentative D call TRBD1 (6 bases). This sequence originates from a man in his fifties who had recovered from COVID-19. The sample comprised PBMCs or T cells enriched from blood (not recorded which). The CDR3 DNA reads TGTGCCAGCAGCCTACGTGGGGGCAGGGTATACGAGCAGTACTTC. It encodes CASSLRGGRVYEQYF.